A selection of T cell receptor beta chains follows, all from one sample in a study of T cell clones after liver transplantation. TCRdb's table, derived via immunoSEQ multiplex PCR, lists solely in-frame clones and lacks some. The sample has about 33,000 clones, 90% to 95% seen once; the top ten hold roughly 27%. Material: CD8+ T cells from blood, obtained 12 months after liver transplant. The receptor set was obtained from a human patient who received a liver transplant. Some T cells may be supplied by the graft donor. CDR3s include the opening cysteine and the closing phenylalanine or tryptophan. A D gene is named only where the DNA matches it firmly. Part of the rows lack a size; the others show once, few, many or a class for expanded clones.

v_call	j_call	clone_size	d_call	cdr3_aa	cdr3_nt
TRBV29-1	TRBJ2-7	-	-	CSVEGDGSSYEQYF	TGCAGCGTCGAGGGTGACGGCAGCTCCTACGAGCAGTACTTC
TRBV6-5	TRBJ2-7	-	TRBD2	CASSFLGAGISYEQYF	TGTGCCAGCAGTTTCTTGGGAGCGGGGATCTCCTACGAGCAGTACTTC
TRBV27	TRBJ2-7	-	TRBD1	CASSPDRARGQYF	TGTGCCAGCAGCCCCGACAGGGCAAGAGGGCAGTACTTC
TRBV18	TRBJ1-1	-	TRBD1	CASSLRDRGYTEAFF	TGTGCCAGCTCACTACGGGACAGGGGGTACACTGAAGCTTTCTTT
TRBV7-2	TRBJ1-2	few	-	CASSLVPWQMDYGYTF	TGTGCCAGCAGCTTAGTCCCTTGGCAGATGGACTATGGCTACACCTTC
TRBV2	TRBJ2-7	-	-	CASIVGASYEQYF	TGTGCCAGCATAGTGGGGGCCTCCTACGAGCAGTACTTC
TRBV14	TRBJ2-1	-	-	CASSHLAHNEQFF	TGTGCCAGCAGCCACCTAGCCCACAATGAGCAGTTCTTC
TRBV27	TRBJ2-1	once	TRBD2	CASSPKNPPLRAGELDEQFF	TGTGCCAGCAGTCCCAAAAATCCCCCCCTCCGAGCGGGAGAATTGGATGAGCAGTTCTTC
TRBV7-9	TRBJ2-3	-	-	CASSRSADTQYF	TGTGCCAGCAGCAGATCTGCAGATACGCAGTATTTT
TRBV27	TRBJ2-3	-	-	CASSFAATDTQYF	TGTGCCAGCAGTTTCGCCGCTACAGATACGCAGTATTTT
TRBV6-5	TRBJ1-4	-	-	CASSYSGGTTNEKLFF	TGTGCCAGCAGTTACTCAGGAGGGACAACTAATGAAAAACTGTTTTTT
TRBV29-1	TRBJ2-5	-	TRBD2	CSGVLAGLQETQYF	TGCAGCGGGGTACTAGCGGGACTCCAAGAGACCCAGTACTTC
TRBV27	TRBJ1-1	-	TRBD1	CASSGRGRGTEAFF	TGTGCCAGCAGTGGCAGGGGGCGCGGTACTGAAGCTTTCTTT
TRBV27	TRBJ2-1	-	-	CASSLSSGDSYNEQFF	TGTGCCAGCAGTTTATCCAGCGGTGACTCCTACAATGAGCAGTTCTTC
TRBV7-2	TRBJ1-1	-	-	CASSLVGSREAFF	TGTGCCAGCAGCTTAGTGGGCAGCCGTGAAGCTTTCTTT
TRBV5-6	TRBJ2-1	-	TRBD2	CASSQAGEQFF	TGTGCCAGCAGCCAAGCGGGAGAGCAGTTCTTC
TRBV9	TRBJ2-3	-	TRBD2	CASSGSGRGADTQYF	TGTGCCAGCAGCGGTAGCGGGAGGGGGGCAGATACGCAGTATTTT
TRBV2	TRBJ2-1	-	-	CASSATSFLEQFF	TGTGCCAGCAGTGCCACTAGTTTTCTTGAGCAGTTCTTC
TRBV9	TRBJ2-1	-	-	CASGGPASYNEQFF	TGTGCCAGCGGCGGTCCAGCTTCCTACAATGAGCAGTTCTTC
TRBV2	TRBJ2-5	-	TRBD2	CASSGTSGAGETQYF	TGTGCCAGCAGTGGGACTAGCGGGGCGGGGGAGACCCAGTACTTC
TRBV19	TRBJ2-7	-	-	CASSINSGYEQYF	TGTGCCAGTAGTATTAATAGCGGCTACGAGCAGTACTTC
TRBV9	TRBJ2-7	-	-	CASSGGDPMYEQYF	TGTGCCAGCAGCGGCGGGGACCCCATGTACGAGCAGTACTTC
TRBV27	TRBJ2-2	-	TRBD2	CASSILAGLNTGELFF	TGTGCCAGCAGTATCCTAGCGGGACTGAACACCGGGGAGCTGTTTTTT
TRBV30	TRBJ1-1	-	-	CAWSVLGSENTEAFF	TGTGCCTGGAGTGTACTGGGCAGTGAGAACACTGAAGCTTTCTTT
TRBV4-2	TRBJ2-5	-	TRBD2	CASSRASGQETQYF	TGTGCCAGCAGCAGGGCTAGCGGACAAGAGACCCAGTACTTC
TRBV5-1	TRBJ1-3	-	-	CASSLGGQGEYF	TGCGCCAGCAGCTTGGGGGGCCAGGGTGAATATTTT
TRBV18	TRBJ1-1	-	TRBD1	CASSKDRGFSDNTEAFF	TGTGCCAGCTCTAAGGACAGGGGGTTCTCTGACAACACTGAAGCTTTCTTT
TRBV6-1	TRBJ2-5	once	TRBD2	CASSGRTSGRASYQETQYF	TGTGCCAGCAGTGGCCGGACTAGCGGGAGGGCCTCGTACCAAGAGACCCAGTACTTC
TRBV5-1	TRBJ2-7	-	-	CASSLVSRFYEQYF	TGCGCCAGCAGCTTGGTTAGCAGATTCTACGAGCAGTACTTC
TRBV11-3	TRBJ2-1	-	-	CASSPQTDNEQFF	TGTGCCAGCAGCCCTCAGACAGACAATGAGCAGTTCTTC
TRBV10-3	TRBJ1-6	-	-	CAIRDSGLAPLHF	TGTGCCATCAGAGACTCCGGACTAGCCCCCCTCCACTTT
TRBV21-1	TRBJ1-1	-	-	CASSKVGTGEAFF	TGTGCCAGCAGCAAAGTAGGGACAGGGGAAGCTTTCTTT
TRBV14	TRBJ1-1	medium-sized	TRBD1	CASGGQGGFAEAFF	TGTGCCAGCGGAGGACAGGGAGGTTTCGCTGAAGCTTTCTTT
TRBV9	TRBJ2-3	once	TRBD2	CASSVVGAGGGDTQYF	TGTGCCAGCAGCGTAGTTGGTGCGGGAGGGGGAGATACGCAGTATTTT
TRBV7-9	TRBJ2-2	-	TRBD2	CASSSPGLAANTGELFF	TGTGCCAGCAGCTCCCCCGGACTAGCGGCGAACACCGGGGAGCTGTTTTTT
TRBV27	TRBJ2-1	-	TRBD2	CATGLAGMGWFF	TGTGCCACAGGACTAGCGGGAATGGGTTGGTTCTTC